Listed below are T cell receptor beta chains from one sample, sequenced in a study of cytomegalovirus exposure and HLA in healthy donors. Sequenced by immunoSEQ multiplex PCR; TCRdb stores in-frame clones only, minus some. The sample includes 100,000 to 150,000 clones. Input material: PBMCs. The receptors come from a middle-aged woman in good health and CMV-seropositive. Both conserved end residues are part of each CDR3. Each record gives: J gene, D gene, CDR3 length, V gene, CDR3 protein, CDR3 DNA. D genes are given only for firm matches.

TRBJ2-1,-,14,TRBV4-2,CASSPRVSYNEQFF,TGTGCCAGCAGCCCGCGCGTCTCCTACAATGAGCAGTTCTTC
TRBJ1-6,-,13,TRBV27,CASSLYRDSPLHF,TGTGCCAGCAGTTTATACAGGGATTCACCCCTCCACTTT
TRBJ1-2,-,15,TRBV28,CASSTVQGFQAGYTF,TGTGCCAGCAGTACCGTACAGGGATTCCAAGCGGGCTACACCTTC
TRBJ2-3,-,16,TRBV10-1,CASSESPGRSTDTQYF,TGCGCCAGCAGTGAGTCCCCGGGGAGGAGCACAGATACGCAGTATTTT
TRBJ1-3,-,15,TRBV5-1,CASSLVPGSGNTIYF,TGCGCCAGCAGCTTGGTCCCAGGCTCTGGAAACACCATATATTTT
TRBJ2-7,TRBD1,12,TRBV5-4,CASSYRGGEQYF,TGTGCCAGCAGCTACAGGGGTGGCGAGCAGTACTTC
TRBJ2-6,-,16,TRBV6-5,CASSYPTNSGANVLTF,TGTGCCAGCAGTTACCCAACAAACTCTGGGGCCAACGTCCTGACTTTC
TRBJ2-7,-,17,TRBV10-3,CAISEGPIGNAFYEQYF,TGTGCCATCAGTGAGGGGCCGATCGGGAACGCCTTCTACGAGCAGTACTTC
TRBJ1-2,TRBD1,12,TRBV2,CASRGTGRLNTF,TGTGCCAGCCGAGGGACAGGGAGGTTGAACACCTTC
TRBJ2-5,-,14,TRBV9,CASSVTPRGETQYF,TGTGCCAGCAGCGTAACCCCGCGGGGAGAGACCCAGTACTTC
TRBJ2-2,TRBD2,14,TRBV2,CASTSGTGTGELFF,TGTGCCAGCACAAGCGGGACGGGCACCGGGGAGCTGTTTTTT
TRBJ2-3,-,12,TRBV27,CASSSTADTQYF,TGTGCCAGCAGTTCCACAGCAGATACGCAGTATTTT
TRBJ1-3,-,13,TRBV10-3,CATTGEAGNTIYF,TGTGCCACCACTGGGGAGGCTGGAAACACCATATATTTT
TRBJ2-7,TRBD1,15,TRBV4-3,CASSQDGTGEREQYF,TGCGCCAGCAGCCAAGATGGGACAGGGGAACGCGAGCAGTACTTC
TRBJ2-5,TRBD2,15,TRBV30,CAWSVRASGTETQYF,TGTGCCTGGAGTGTACGCGCTAGCGGGACTGAGACCCAGTACTTC
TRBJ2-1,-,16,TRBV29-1,CSVEILRLDFMNEQFF,TGCAGCGTTGAAATATTACGACTAGATTTTATGAATGAGCAGTTCTTC